What follows describes a single TCR beta chain. No antigen is known for it. This sample is drawn from a study of T cells in localized non-small cell lung cancer. TCRdb's copy holds only in-frame clones and misses some; the assay was immunoSEQ multiplex PCR. The sample consists of tens of thousands of clones, roughly nine tenths of them appearing once. General study points: Adjacent lung held a median roughly 54 of the top 100 tumor clones. There was an association of higher blood T cell density with longer overall survival. Uninvolved adjacent lung showed higher T cell clonality than tumor.

CDR1 LGHNA and CDR2 YNFKEQ come from the germline V gene. V was pared by 4 bases and J by 4 bases, with 10 bases between. CDR3 size: 14 residues. This chain uses TRBV4-2 with TRBJ2-2; the D gene is possibly TRBD1 (6 bases). The sample in question was peripheral blood, obtained before any cancer treatment. The clonotype was recovered from a woman aged 40-70 years with stage I lung adenocarcinoma. In nucleotides, the CDR3 is TGTGCCAGCAGCCCCACAGGGACCACCGGGGAGCTGTTTTTT. Amino acid sequence: CASSPTGTTGELFF.